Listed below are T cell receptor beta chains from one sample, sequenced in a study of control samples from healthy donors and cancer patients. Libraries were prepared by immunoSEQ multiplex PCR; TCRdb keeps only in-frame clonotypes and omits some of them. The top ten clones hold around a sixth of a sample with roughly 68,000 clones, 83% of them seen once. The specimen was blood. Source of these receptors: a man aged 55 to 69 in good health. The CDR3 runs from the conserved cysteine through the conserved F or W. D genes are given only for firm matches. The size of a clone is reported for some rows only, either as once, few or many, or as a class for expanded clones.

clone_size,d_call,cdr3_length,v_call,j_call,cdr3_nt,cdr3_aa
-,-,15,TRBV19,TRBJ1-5,TGTGCCAGTAGTAACCGGGACGCCCCGCGGCAGCCCCAGCATTTT,CASSNRDAPRQPQHF
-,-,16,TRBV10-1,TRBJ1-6,TGCGCCAGCAGTGAGACGCGGACAGCCTGGAATTCACCCCTCCACTTT,CASSETRTAWNSPLHF
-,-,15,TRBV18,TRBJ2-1,TGTGCCAGCTCACCGCCGGGACCAGTTAACAATGAGCAGTTCTTC,CASSPPGPVNNEQFF
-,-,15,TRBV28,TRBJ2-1,TGTGCCAGCAGTCCGCCCGGGACGCAGGACAATGAGCAGTTCTTC,CASSPPGTQDNEQFF
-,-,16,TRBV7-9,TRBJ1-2,TGTGCCAGCAGCCCAGTGGGGGCAACAGCAAAGGGGGGCTACACCTTC,CASSPVGATAKGGYTF
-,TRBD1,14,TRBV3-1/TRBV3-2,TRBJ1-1,TGTGCCAGCAGCCCCGGACAGGGGCACACTGAAGCTTTCTTT,CASSPGQGHTEAFF
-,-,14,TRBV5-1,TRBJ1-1,TGCGCCAGCAGCCAAGGGACCGGGAACACTGAAGCTTTCTTT,CASSQGTGNTEAFF
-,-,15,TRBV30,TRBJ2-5,TGTGCCTGGAATAATCCAGGGGGGACCCAAGAGACCCAGTACTTC,CAWNNPGGTQETQYF
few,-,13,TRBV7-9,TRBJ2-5,TGTGCCAGCAGCCGGGACGGAACGGGGACCCAGTACTTC,CASSRDGTGTQYF
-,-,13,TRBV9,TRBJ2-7,TGTGCCAGCAGCGTGGGATTAGAGGGTGGCACGAACTTC,CASSVGLEGGTNF
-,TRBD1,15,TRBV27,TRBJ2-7,TGTGCCAGCAGTCCGGGGACAGGTCGGCGATACGAGCAGTACTTC,CASSPGTGRRYEQYF
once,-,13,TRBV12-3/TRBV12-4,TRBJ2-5,TGTGCCAGCAGGGACAGTCAGATAGGGACCCAGTACTTC,CASRDSQIGTQYF
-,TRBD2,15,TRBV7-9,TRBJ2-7,TGTGCCAGCAGCTTCGGAGCGGGAGGCCCCGGTGAGCAGTACTTC,CASSFGAGGPGEQYF
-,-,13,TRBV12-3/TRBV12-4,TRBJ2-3,TGTGCCAGCAGAAGGGGTTCCACAGATACGCAGTATTTT,CASRRGSTDTQYF
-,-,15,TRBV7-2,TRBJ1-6,TGTGCCAGCAGCTCATCGGGTTCTAATAATTCACCCCTCCACTTT,CASSSSGSNNSPLHF
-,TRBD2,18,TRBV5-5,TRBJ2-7,TGTGCCAGCAGCTTCACCGGGACTAGCGGAGTCCTCTCCTACGAGCAGTACTTC,CASSFTGTSGVLSYEQYF
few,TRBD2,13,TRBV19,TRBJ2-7,TGTGCCAGTAGTGGGACTATTCAGACCGAGCAGTACTTC,CASSGTIQTEQYF
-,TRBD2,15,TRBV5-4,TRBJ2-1,TGTGCCAGCAGCTTGAAAGCGGGAGGGGTAAATGAGCAGTTCTTC,CASSLKAGGVNEQFF
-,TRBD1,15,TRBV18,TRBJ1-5,TGTGCCAGCTCACCCGGGACAGGGGATAGTCAGCCCCAGCATTTT,CASSPGTGDSQPQHF
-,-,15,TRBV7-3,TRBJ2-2,TGTGCCAGCAGCTTAACGTCAAATGGGGGCGGGGAGCTGTTTTTT,CASSLTSNGGGELFF
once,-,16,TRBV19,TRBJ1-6,TGTGCCAGTAGTATCTCCGGGTGGGTAGAAAATTCACCCCTCCACTTT,CASSISGWVENSPLHF
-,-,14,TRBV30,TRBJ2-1,TGTGCCTGGAGTGTACTCGGGACGGGAAATGAGCAGTTCTTC,CAWSVLGTGNEQFF
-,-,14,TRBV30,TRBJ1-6,TGTGCCTACGCCCCCGTTACGGAACTTTCACCCCTCCACTTT,CAYAPVTELSPLHF
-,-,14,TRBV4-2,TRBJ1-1,TGTGCCAGCAGCCAAGGGGGGATTAACACTGAAGCTTTCTTT,CASSQGGINTEAFF
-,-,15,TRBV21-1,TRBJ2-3,TGTGCCAGCAGCAACTCGGACTCCTACACAGATACGCAGTATTTT,CASSNSDSYTDTQYF
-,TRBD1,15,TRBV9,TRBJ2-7,TGTGCCAGCAGCCTACGGGACAGTGGGGCCTACGAGCAGTACTTC,CASSLRDSGAYEQYF
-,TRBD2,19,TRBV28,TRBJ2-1,TGTGCCAGCAGTTCCTCCGGATGGGCTAGCGGGAGTGTCTACAATGAGCAGTTCTTC,CASSSSGWASGSVYNEQFF
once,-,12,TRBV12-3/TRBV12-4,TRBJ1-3,TGTGCCAGCAGTTTTTCTGGAAACACCATATATTTT,CASSFSGNTIYF
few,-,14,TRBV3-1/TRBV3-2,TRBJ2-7,TGTGCCAGCGTCCCAATGGCGGGCTCCTACGAGCAGTACTTC,CASVPMAGSYEQYF
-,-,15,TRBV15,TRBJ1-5,TGTGCCACCAGCAGAGCGGGGGGTCCCGATCAGCCCCAGCATTTT,CATSRAGGPDQPQHF
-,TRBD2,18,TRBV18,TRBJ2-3,TGTGCCAGCTCACCAATTACTAGCGGGAGGATAAGCACAGATACGCAGTATTTT,CASSPITSGRISTDTQYF
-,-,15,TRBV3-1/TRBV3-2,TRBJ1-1,TGTGCCAGCAGCCAAGGTTCCAGGGAGATTGCTGAAGCTTTCTTT,CASSQGSREIAEAFF
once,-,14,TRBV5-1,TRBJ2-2,TGCGCCAGCAGCTGGAACGGAAACACCGGGGAGCTGTTTTTT,CASSWNGNTGELFF
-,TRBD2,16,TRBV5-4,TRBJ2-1,TGTGCCAGCAGCTTGGAGGCGGGAGGGTTTTACAATGAGCAGTTCTTC,CASSLEAGGFYNEQFF
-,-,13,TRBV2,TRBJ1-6,TGTGCCATCGATGCGGTCCGGGGTTCACCCCTCCACTTT,CAIDAVRGSPLHF
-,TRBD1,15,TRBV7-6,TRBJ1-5,TGTGCCAGCAGCCAGGGGGGCAGTAGCAATCAGCCCCAGCATTTT,CASSQGGSSNQPQHF